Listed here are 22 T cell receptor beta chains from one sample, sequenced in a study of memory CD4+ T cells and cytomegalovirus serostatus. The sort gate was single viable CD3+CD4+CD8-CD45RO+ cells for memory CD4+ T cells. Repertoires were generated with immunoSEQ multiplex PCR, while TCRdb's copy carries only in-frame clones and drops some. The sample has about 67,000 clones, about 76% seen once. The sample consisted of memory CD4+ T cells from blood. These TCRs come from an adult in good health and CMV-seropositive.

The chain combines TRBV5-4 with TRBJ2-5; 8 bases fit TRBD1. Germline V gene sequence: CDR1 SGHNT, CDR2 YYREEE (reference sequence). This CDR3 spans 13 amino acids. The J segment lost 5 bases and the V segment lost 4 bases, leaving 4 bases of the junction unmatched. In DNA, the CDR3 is TGTGCCAGCAGCCGGACAGGGCAGGAGACCCAGTACTTC. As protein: CASSRTGQETQYF.

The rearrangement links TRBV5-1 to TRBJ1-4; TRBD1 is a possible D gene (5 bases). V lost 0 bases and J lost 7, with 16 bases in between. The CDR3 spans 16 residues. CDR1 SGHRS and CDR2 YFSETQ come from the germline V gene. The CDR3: CASSLGSRGIGEKLFF. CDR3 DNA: TGCGCCAGCAGCTTGGGGTCTCGGGGCATCGGTGAAAAACTGTTTTTT.

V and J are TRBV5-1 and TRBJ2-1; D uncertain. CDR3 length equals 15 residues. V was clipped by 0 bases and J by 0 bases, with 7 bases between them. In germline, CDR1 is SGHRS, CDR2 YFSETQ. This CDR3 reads CASSLARNSYNEQFF. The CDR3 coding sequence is TGCGCCAGCAGCTTGGCCAGAAACTCCTACAATGAGCAGTTCTTC.

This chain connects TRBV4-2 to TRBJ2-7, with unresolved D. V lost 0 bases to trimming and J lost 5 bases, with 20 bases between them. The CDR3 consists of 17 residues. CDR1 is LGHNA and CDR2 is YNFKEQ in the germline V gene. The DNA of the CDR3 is TGTGCCAGCAGCCAAGATCTGATGGGTGAATCGCCGGACGAGCAGTACTTC. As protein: CASSQDLMGESPDEQYF.

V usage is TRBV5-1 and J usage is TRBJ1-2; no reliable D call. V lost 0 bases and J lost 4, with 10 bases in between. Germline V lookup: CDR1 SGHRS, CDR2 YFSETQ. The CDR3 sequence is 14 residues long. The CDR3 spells CASSLDSPSYGYTF. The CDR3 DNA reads TGCGCCAGCAGCTTGGACAGTCCCTCCTATGGCTACACCTTC.

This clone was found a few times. CDR3 amino acids: CASSVRSTNEKLFF. The CDR3 DNA is TGTGCCAGCAGTGTGCGCTCAACTAATGAAAAACTGTTTTTT. The genes are TRBV6-6 and TRBJ1-4; no definite D call. Germline values: CDR1 MNHNY, CDR2 SVGAGI (reference sequence). This CDR3 is built from 14 residues. Trimming cost V 5 bases and J 0 bases, with 7 bases left between them.

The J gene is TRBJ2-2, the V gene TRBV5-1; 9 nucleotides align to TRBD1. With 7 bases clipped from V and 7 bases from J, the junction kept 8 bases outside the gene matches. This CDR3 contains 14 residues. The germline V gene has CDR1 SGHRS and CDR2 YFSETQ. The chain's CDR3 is CASGQQGAGGELFF. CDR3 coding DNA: TGCGCCAGCGGACAACAGGGGGCCGGCGGGGAGCTGTTTTTT.

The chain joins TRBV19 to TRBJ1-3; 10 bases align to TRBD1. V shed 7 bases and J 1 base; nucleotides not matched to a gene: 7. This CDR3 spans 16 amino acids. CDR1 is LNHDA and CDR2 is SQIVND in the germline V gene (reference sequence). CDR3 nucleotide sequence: TGTGCCAGTACCTACAGGACAGGGGGATCTGGAAACACCATATATTTT. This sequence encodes CASTYRTGGSGNTIYF.

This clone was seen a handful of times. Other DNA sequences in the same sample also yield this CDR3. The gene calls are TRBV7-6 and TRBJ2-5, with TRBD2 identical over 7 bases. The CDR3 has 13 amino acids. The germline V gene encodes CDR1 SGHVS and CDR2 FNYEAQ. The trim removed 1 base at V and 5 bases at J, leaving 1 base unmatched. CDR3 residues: CASSLEGGETQYF. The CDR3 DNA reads TGTGCCAGCAGCTTAGAGGGAGGGGAGACCCAGTACTTC.

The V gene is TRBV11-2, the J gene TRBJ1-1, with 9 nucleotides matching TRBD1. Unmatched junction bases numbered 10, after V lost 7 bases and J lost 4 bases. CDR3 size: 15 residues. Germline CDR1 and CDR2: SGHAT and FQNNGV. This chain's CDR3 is CASNRDRDLSTEAFF. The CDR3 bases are TGTGCCAGCAACCGGGACAGGGACCTCAGCACTGAAGCTTTCTTT.

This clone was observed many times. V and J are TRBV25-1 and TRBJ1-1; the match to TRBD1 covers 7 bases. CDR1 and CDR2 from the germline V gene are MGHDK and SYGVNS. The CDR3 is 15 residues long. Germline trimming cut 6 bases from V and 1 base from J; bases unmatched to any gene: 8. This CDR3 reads CASSSANRGNTEAFF. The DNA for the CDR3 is TGTGCCAGCAGCAGCGCGAACAGGGGGAACACTGAAGCTTTCTTT.

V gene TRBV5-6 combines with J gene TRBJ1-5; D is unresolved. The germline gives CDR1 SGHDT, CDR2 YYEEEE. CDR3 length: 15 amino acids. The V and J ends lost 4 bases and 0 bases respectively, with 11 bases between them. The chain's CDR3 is CASSTQQYSNQPQHF. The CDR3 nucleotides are TGTGCCAGCAGCACTCAGCAGTATAGCAATCAGCCCCAGCATTTT.

This CDR3 is CASTRLAGQNTQYF. CDR3 coding DNA: TGTGCCAGCACGCGCCTAGCGGGTCAAAATACGCAGTATTTT. This chain connects TRBV2 to TRBJ2-3; 8 bases agree with TRBD2. The CDR3 totals 14 residues. Trimming took 7 bases from V and 7 from J; bases not matched to a gene: 10. CDR1 SNHLY and CDR2 FYNNEI come from the germline V gene. The entire variable domain, with the rest obtained from reference TRBV2 and TRBJ2-3, is as follows: EPEVTQTPSHQVTQMGQEVILRCVPISNHLYFYWYRQILGQKVEFLVSFYNNEISEKSEIFDDQFSVERPDGSNFTLKIRSTKLEDSAMYFCASTRLAGQNTQYFGPGTRLTVL.

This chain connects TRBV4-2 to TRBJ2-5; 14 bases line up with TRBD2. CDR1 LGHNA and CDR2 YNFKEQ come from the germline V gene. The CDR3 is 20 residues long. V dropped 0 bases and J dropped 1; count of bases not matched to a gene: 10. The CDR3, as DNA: TGTGCCAGCAGCCAAGACCCCCTCGGGACTAGCGGGAGTCCCCAAGAGACCCAGTACTTC. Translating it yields CASSQDPLGTSGSPQETQYF.

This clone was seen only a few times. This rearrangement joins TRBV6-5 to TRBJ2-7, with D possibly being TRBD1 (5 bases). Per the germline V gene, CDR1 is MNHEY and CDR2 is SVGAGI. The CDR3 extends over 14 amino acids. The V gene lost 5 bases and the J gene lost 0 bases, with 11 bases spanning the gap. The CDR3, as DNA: TGTGCCAGCAGTGACAGAACGAGCTCCTACGAGCAGTACTTC. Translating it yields CASSDRTSSYEQYF.

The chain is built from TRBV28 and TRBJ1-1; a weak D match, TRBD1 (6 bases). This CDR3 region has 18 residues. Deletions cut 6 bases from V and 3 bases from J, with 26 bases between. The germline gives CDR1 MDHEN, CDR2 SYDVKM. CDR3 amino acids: CASSPNWVQGPEDTEAFF. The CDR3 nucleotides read TGTGCCAGCAGCCCCAACTGGGTACAGGGCCCGGAGGACACTGAAGCTTTCTTT.

CDR3 sequence reads: CASSLGDPGTGEDGYTF. As DNA, the CDR3 is TGCGCCAGCAGCTTGGGGGATCCCGGGACAGGCGAGGATGGCTACACCTTC. The V gene is TRBV5-1, the J gene TRBJ1-2, with 8 bases fitting TRBD1. CDR3 length: 17 residues. Trimming at V came to 0 bases and at J to 6 bases, leaving 13 bases not matched to a gene. Germline V gene data show CDR1 as SGHRS and CDR2 as YFSETQ.

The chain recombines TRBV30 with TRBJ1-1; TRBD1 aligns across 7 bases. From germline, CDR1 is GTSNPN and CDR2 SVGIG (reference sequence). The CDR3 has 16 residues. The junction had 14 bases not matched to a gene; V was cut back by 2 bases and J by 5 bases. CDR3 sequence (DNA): TGTGCCTGGAGTCCTTGGGATAGGGCAGGGGGGACTGAAGCTTTCTTT. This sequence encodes CAWSPWDRAGGTEAFF.

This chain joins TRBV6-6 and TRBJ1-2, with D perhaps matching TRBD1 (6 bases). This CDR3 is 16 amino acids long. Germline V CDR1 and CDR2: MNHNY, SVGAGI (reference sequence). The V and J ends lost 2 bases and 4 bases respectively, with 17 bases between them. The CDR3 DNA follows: TGTGCCAGCAGTTACCGTGAAGAGGGGGGGTTCTATGGCTACACCTTC. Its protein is CASSYREEGGFYGYTF.

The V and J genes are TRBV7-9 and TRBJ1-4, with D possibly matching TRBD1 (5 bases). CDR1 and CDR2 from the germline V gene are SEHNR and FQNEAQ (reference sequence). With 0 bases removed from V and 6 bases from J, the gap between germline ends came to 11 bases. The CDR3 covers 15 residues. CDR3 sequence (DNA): TGTGCCAGCAGCTTAGCAAGGGTGGGGGATGAAAAACTGTTTTTT. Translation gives CASSLARVGDEKLFF.

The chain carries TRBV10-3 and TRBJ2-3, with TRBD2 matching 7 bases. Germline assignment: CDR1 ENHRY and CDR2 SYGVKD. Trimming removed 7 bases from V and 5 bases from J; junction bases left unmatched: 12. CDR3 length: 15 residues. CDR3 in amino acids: CAIKRDPFRGDTQYF. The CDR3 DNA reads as TGTGCCATCAAGCGGGACCCATTTCGTGGAGATACGCAGTATTTT.

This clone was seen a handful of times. CDR3 sequence reads: CASSPLSTDYGYTF. CDR3 coding DNA: TGTGCCAGCAGCCCACTGTCAACTGACTATGGCTACACCTTC. The rearrangement links TRBV7-9 to TRBJ1-2; D gene unclear. The CDR3 has 14 residues. In germline, CDR1 is SEHNR, CDR2 FQNEAQ (reference sequence). Between the trimmed V and J ends, which lost 5 bases and 3 bases, there was a span of 13 bases.